This T cell receptor (beta chain) was recorded in a study of T-cell reconstitution after alpha-beta-depleted transplantation in children. This clonotype was counted only a few times. This CDR3 has 16 amino acids. The V end lost 0 bases, the J end lost 0 bases, and 9 bases lay between the germline ends. Germline V gene lookup returns CDR1 MGHRA and CDR2 YSYEKL. Unique molecular identifiers were built into the TCRbeta library. TCRdb analysed the PCR reads with MiXCR anew, one entry per CDR3 protein. The data hold roughly 490,000 distinct CDR3 sequences, with roughly 10% observed a single time. The starting material was PBMCs, mostly from graft donor cells, obtained 180 days after TCRalphabeta/CD19-depleted stem cell transplant. This clonotype was sampled from a female patient aged 2-10 years who had a stem cell transplant for aplastic anemia, so the T cells may come from the graft donor. The chain carries TRBV4-1 and TRBJ2-1, with D maybe TRBD1 (5 bases). The CDR3 nucleotides are TGCGCCAGCAGCCAAGAGGGGCCCCGCTCCTACAATGAGCAGTTCTTC. Protein sequence: CASSQEGPRSYNEQFF.